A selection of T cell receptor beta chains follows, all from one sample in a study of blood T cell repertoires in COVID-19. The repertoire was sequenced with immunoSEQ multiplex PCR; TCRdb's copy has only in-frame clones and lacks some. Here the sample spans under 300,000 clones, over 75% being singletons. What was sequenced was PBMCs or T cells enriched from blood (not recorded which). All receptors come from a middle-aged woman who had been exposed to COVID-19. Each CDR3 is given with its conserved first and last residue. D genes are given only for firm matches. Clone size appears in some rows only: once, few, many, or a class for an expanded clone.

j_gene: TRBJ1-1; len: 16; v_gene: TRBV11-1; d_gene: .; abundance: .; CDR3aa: CASSLALWGQNTEAFF; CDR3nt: TGTGCCAGCAGCTTAGCGCTCTGGGGACAGAACACTGAAGCTTTCTTT
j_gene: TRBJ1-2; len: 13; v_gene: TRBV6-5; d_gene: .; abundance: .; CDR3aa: CASSIQTEYGYTF; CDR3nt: TGTGCCAGCAGCATACAGACAGAGTATGGCTACACCTTC
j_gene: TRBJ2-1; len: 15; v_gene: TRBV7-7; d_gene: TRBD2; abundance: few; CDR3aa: CASSARLAGDGEQFF; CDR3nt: TGTGCCAGCAGCGCGAGACTAGCGGGGGATGGTGAGCAGTTCTTC
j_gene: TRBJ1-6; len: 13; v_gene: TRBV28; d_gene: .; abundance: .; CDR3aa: CASSLEPSIPLHF; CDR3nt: TGTGCCAGCAGTTTAGAGCCGAGCATACCCCTCCACTTT
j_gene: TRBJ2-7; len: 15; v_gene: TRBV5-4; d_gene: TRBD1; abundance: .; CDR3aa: CASSWPGQGSYEQYF; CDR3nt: TGTGCCAGCAGCTGGCCGGGACAGGGTAGCTACGAGCAGTACTTC
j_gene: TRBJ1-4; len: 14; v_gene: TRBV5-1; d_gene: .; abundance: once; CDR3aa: CASSFAGINEKLFF; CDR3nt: TGTGCCAGCAGCTTCGCAGGGATTAATGAAAAACTGTTTTTT
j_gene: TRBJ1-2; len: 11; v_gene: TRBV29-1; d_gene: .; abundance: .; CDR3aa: CRGSPGNGYTF; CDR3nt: TGCAGGGGCTCCCCGGGGAACGGCTACACCTTC
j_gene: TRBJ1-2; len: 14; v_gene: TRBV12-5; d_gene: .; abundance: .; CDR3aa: CASGLDPRYSGYTF; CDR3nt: TGTGCTAGTGGTTTAGACCCCCGTTACAGCGGCTACACCTTC
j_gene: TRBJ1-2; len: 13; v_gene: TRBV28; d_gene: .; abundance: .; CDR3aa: CASRGGPYYGYTF; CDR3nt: TGTGCCAGCAGGGGGGGGCCTTATTATGGCTACACCTTC
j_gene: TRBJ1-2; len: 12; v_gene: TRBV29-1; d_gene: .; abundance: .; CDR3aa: CSVVEGQNGYTF; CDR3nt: TGCAGCGTTGTTGAGGGTCAAAATGGCTACACCTTC
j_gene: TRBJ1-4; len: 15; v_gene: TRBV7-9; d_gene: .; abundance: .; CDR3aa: CASSPMAATNEKLFF; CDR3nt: TGTGCCAGCAGTCCAATGGCAGCAACTAATGAAAAACTGTTTTTT
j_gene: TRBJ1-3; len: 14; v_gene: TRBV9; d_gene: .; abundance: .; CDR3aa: CASSGLVGGNTIYF; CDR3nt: TGTGCCAGCAGCGGCCTCGTCGGGGGAAACACCATATATTTT
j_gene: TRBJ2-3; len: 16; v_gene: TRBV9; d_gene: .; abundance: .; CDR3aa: CASSVGSREPTDTQYF; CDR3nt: TGTGCCAGCAGCGTAGGGTCGAGGGAGCCCACAGATACGCAGTATTTT
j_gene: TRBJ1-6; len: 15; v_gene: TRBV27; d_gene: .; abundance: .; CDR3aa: CASSPMGGGGSPLHF; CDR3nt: TGTGCCAGCAGTCCTATGGGGGGGGGAGGTTCACCCCTCCACTTT
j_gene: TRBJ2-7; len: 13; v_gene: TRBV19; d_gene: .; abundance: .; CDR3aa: CASSMGSSYEQYF; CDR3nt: TGTGCCAGTAGTATGGGGAGCTCCTACGAGCAGTACTTC
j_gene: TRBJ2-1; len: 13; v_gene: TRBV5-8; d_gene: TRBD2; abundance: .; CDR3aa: CASSPVTSIEQFF; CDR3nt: TGTGCCAGCAGCCCGGTGACTAGCATCGAGCAGTTCTTC
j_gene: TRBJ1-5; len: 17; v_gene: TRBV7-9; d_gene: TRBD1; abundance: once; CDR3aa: CASSSTATGVHNQPQHF; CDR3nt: TGTGCCAGCAGCTCCACGGCGACAGGGGTCCACAATCAGCCCCAGCATTTT
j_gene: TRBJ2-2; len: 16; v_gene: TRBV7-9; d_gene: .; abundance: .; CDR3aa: CASSLVEGRGTGELFF; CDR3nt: TGTGCCAGCAGCTTAGTTGAGGGCCGTGGCACCGGGGAGCTGTTTTTT
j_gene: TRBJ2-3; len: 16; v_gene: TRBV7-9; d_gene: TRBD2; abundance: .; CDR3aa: CASRTSGRASADTQYF; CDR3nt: TGTGCCAGCAGGACTAGCGGGAGGGCCTCCGCAGATACGCAGTATTTT
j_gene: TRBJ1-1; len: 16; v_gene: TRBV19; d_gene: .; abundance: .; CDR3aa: CASSIDLGTHNTEAFF; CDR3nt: TGTGCCAGTAGTATAGATCTCGGGACACATAACACTGAAGCTTTCTTT
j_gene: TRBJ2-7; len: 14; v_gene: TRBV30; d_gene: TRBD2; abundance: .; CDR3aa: CAWTAAGAPYEQYF; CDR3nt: TGTGCCTGGACGGCCGCGGGAGCCCCCTACGAGCAGTACTTC
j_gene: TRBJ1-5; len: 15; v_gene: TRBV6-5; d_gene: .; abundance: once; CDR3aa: CASSYSLQTNQPQHF; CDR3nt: TGTGCCAGCAGTTACTCGCTTCAGACTAATCAGCCCCAGCATTTT
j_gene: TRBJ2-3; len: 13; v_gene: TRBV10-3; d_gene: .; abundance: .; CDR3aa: CAIREQGSDTQYF; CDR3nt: TGTGCCATCAGGGAACAGGGTTCAGATACGCAGTATTTT
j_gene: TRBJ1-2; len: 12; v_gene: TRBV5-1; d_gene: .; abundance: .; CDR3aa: CASSQDSYGYTF; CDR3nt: TGCGCCAGCAGCCAGGACAGCTATGGCTACACCTTC
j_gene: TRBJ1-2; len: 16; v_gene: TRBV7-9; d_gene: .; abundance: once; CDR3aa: CASSLSAFGLPYGYTF; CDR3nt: TGTGCCAGCAGCTTAAGCGCCTTTGGTTTACCCTATGGCTACACCTTC
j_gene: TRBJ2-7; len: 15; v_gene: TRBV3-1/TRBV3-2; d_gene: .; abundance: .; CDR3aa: CASSLEIGRSYEQYF; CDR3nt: TGTGCCAGCAGCCTAGAGATTGGCAGATCCTACGAGCAGTACTTC
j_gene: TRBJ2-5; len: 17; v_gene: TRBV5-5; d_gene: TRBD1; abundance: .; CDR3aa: CASGPVATGSAQETQYF; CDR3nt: TGTGCCAGCGGCCCCGTCGCGACAGGGTCGGCGCAAGAGACCCAGTACTTC
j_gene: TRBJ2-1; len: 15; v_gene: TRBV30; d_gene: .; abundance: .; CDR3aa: CAWSGGSRSYNEQFF; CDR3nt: TGTGCCTGGAGCGGTGGGAGTAGGTCCTACAATGAGCAGTTCTTC
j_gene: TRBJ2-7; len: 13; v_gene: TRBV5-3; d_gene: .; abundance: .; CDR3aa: CARSPPSISEQYF; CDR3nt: TGTGCCAGAAGCCCCCCATCTATAAGCGAGCAGTACTTC
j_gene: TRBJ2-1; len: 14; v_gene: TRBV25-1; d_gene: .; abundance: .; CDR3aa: CASSEWGAYNEQFF; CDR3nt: TGTGCCAGCAGTGAATGGGGGGCCTACAATGAGCAGTTCTTC
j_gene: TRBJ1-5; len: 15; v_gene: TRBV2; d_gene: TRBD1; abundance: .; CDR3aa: CASILRTGVGQPQHF; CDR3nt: TGTGCCAGCATTCTACGGACAGGGGTTGGTCAGCCCCAGCATTTT
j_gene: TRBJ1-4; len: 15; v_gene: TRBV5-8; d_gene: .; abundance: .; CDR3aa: CASSLGGSTNEKLFF; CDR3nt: TGTGCCAGCAGCTTGGGAGGCAGTACTAATGAAAAACTGTTTTTT